This T cell receptor beta chain was identified in a study of shared clonotypes between healthy human individuals. The study's findings and limits: Few donors restricted represented genetic and exposure-history diversity. At large depth, rarefaction still showed sorted-subset sequencing to be incomplete.

The CDR3 covers 17 residues. V gave up 3 bases and J gave up 4 bases; unmatched junction bases: 6. CDR1 is MNHEY and CDR2 is SMNVEV in the germline V gene (reference sequence). Profiled with immunoSEQ multiplex PCR; TCRdb holds only in-frame clones, not every one. Among over 2 million clones listed, 80% to 95% were seen once. For this clone: Its antigen is unknown.

This clonotype originated in a man younger than 35 in good health. Some clones in this sample may be carry-over from other donors' samples. Sequencing was performed on naive CD4+ T cells from PBMCs. Noted subset: CD45RA+ positively selected. V gene TRBV27 combines with J gene TRBJ2-2, with 12 nucleotides matching TRBD2. The CDR3 nucleotides read TGTGCCAGCAGTTTGCTAGCGGGAGGGACGACCACCGGGGAGCTGTTTTTT. Translated: CASSLLAGGTTTGELFF.